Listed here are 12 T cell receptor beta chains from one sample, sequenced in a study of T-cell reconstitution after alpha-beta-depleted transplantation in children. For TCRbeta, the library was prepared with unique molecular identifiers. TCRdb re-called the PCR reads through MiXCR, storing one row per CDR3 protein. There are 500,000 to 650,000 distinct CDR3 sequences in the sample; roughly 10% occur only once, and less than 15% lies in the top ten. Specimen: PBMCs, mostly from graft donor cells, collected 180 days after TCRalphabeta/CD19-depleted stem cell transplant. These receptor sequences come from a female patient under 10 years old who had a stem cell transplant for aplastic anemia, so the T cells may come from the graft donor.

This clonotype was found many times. In DNA, the CDR3 is TGTGCCATCAGTGCGCTGGGACTAGCCTACCAAGAGACCCAGTACTTC. It is translated as CAISALGLAYQETQYF. The chain is built from TRBV10-3 and TRBJ2-5; 9 positions match TRBD2. Germline CDR1 and CDR2: ENHRY and SYGVKD. V gave up 4 bases and J gave up 0 bases; unmatched junction bases: 6. The CDR3 is made up of 16 amino acids.

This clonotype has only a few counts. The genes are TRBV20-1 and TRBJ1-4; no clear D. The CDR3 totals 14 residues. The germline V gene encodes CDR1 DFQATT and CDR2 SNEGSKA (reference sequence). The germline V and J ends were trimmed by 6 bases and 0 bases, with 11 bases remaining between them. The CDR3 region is CSAKSSATNEKLFF. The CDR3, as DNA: TGCAGTGCCAAAAGCTCTGCAACTAATGAAAAACTGTTTTTT.

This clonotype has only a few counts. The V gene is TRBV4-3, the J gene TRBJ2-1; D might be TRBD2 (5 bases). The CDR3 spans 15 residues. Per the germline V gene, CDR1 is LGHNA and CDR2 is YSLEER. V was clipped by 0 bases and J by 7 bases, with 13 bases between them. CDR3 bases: TGCGCCAGCAGCCAAGATCCGAGGGCCGGGAATGAGCAGTTCTTC. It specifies CASSQDPRAGNEQFF.

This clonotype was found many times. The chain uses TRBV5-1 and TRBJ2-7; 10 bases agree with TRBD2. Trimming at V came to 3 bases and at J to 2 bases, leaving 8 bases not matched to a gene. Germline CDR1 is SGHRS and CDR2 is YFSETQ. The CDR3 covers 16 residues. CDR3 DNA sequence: TGCGCCAGCAGCTCCTATAGAACTAGCGGGACCTACGAGCAGTACGTC. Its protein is CASSSYRTSGTYEQYV.

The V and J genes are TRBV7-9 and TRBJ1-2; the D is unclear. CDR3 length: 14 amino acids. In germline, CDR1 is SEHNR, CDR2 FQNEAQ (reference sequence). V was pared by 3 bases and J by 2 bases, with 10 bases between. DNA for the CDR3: TGTGCCAGCAGCTTCGGGGTCTCAAACTATGGCTACACCTTC. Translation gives CASSFGVSNYGYTF.

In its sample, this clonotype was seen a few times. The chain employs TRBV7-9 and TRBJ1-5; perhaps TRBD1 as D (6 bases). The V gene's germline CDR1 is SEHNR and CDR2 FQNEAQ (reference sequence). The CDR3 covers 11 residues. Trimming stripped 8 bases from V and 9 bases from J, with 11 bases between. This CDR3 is CASGEGGPQHF. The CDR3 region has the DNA TGTGCCAGCGGAGAGGGGGGGCCCCAGCATTTT.

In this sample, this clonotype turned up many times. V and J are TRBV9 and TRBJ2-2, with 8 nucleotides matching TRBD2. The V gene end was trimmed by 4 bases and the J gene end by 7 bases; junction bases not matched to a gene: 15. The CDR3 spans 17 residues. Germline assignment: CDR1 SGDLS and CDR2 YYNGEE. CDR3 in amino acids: CASSSAPGGPWGGELFF. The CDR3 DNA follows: TGTGCCAGCAGCTCCGCACCGGGGGGGCCTTGGGGCGGGGAGCTGTTTTTT.

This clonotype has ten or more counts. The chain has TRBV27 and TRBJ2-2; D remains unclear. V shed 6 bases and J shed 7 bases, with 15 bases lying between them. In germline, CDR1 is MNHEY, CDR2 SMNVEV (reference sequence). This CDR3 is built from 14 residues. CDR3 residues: CASSYQGLFGELFF. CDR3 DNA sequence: TGTGCCAGCAGCTATCAAGGCTTATTCGGGGAGCTGTTTTTT.

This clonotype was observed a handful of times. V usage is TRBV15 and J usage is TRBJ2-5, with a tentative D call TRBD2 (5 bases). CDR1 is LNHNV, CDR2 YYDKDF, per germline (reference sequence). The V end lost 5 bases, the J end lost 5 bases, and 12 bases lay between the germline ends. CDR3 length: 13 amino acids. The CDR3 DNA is TGTGCCACCAGCCCCCGGGATGGGGAGACCCAGTACTTC. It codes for CATSPRDGETQYF. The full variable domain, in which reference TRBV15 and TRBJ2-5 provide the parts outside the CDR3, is DAMVIQNPRYQVTQFGKPVTLSCSQTLNHNVMYWYQQKSSQAPKLLFHYYDKDFNNEADTPDNFQSRRPNTSFCFLDIRSPGLGDTAMYLCATSPRDGETQYFGPGTRLLVL.

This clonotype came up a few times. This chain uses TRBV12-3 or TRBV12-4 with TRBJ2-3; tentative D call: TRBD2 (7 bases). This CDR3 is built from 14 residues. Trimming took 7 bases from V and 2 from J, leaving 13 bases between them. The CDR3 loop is CASTPGGATDTQYF. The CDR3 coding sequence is TGTGCCAGCACCCCTGGGGGGGCCACAGATACGCAGTATTTT.

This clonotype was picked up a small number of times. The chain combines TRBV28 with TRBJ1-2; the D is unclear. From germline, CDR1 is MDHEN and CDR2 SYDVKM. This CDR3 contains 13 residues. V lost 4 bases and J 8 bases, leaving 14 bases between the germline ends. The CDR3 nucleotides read TGTGCCAGCAGTTCCCCCAATGTCCGGGGCTACACCTTC. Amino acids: CASSSPNVRGYTF.

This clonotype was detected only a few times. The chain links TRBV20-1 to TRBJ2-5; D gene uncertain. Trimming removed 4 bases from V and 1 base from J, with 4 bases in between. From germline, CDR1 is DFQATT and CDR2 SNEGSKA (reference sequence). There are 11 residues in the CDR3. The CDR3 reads CSATVQETQYF. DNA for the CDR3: TGCAGTGCTACGGTCCAAGAGACCCAGTACTTC.